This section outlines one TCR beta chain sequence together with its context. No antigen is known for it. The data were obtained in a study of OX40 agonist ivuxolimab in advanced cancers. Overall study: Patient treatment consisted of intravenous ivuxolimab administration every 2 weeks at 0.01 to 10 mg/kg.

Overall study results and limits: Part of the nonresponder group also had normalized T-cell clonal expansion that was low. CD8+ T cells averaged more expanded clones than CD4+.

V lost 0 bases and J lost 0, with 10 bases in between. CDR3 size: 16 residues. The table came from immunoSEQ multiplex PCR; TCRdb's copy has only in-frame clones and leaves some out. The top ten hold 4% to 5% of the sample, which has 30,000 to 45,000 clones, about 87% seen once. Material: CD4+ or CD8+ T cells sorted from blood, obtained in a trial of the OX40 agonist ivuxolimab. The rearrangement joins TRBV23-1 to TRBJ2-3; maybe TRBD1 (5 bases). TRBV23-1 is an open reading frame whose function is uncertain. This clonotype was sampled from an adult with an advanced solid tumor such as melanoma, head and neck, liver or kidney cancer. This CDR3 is CASSQSDIPSTDTQYF. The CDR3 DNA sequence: TGCGCCAGCAGTCAATCGGACATCCCCAGCACAGATACGCAGTATTTT.